The sequence of this T cell receptor beta chain was determined in a study of blood T cell repertoires in COVID-19. Assay: immunoSEQ multiplex PCR; the TCRdb copy retains only in-frame clones and omits some. The sample includes 200,000 to 300,000 clones, about 80% of them seen just once. V was shortened by 1 base and J by 11 bases, with 14 bases between the two germline ends. This CDR3 has 13 residues. In germline, CDR1 is MDHEN, CDR2 SYDVKM. The V gene is TRBV28, the J gene TRBJ1-1; possibly TRBD1 for D (5 bases). The sequenced sample was peripheral blood. The clonotype was recovered from a woman aged 80 or older with acute or convalescent COVID-19. The CDR3 bases are TGTGCCAGCAGTTTATCAGGGTTGGGAATTGCTTTCTTT. Protein: CASSLSGLGIAFF. Full variable domain (outside the CDR3, taken from reference TRBV28 and TRBJ1-1): DVKVTQSSRYLVKRTGEKVFLECVQDMDHENMFWYRQDPGLGLRLIYFSYDVKMKEKGDIPEGYSVSREKKERFSLILESASTNQTSMYLCASSLSGLGIAFFGQGTRLTVV.